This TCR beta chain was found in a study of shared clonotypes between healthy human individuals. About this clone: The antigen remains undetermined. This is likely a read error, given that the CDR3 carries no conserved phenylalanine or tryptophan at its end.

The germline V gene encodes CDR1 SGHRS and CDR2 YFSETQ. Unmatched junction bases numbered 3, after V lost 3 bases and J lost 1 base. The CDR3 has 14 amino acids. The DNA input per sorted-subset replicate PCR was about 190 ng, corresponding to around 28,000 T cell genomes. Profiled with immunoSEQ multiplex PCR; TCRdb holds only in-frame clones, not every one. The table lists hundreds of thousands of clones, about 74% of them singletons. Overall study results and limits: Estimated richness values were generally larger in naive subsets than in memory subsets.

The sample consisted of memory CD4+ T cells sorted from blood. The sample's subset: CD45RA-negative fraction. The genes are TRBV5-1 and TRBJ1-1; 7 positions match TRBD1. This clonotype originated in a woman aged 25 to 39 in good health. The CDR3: CASSSQGTNTEAFL. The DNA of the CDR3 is TGCGCCAGCAGCTCACAGGGGACGAACACTGAAGCTTTCCTT.